A single sample is the source of the 29 T cell receptor beta chains below, sequenced in a study of CD8 T cells in ankylosing spondylitis. Points from the study as a whole: Ankylosing spondylitis blood seemed to carry a telltale TCR beta motif made of roughly 8 highly homologous variants.

TCRdb re-called the 5' RACE reads with MiXCR, one entry per CDR3 protein. Of around 450,000 distinct CDR3 sequences in the sample, roughly 27% were seen once. Their recognized antigens are unknown. Source material: blood, either unsorted or a sorted T cell fraction (not recorded which). The receptor source for this set is a male donor with ankylosing spondylitis.

This clonotype was counted only a few times. The rearrangement links TRBV20-1 to TRBJ1-6; TRBD1 aligns across 7 bases. CDR3 size: 13 residues. V lost 7 bases, J lost 10 bases, and 10 bases stayed unmatched. CDR1 DFQATT and CDR2 SNEGSKA come from the germline V gene (reference sequence). CDR3 sequence: CSGRDRDRSPLHF. CDR3 nucleotides: TGCAGTGGGAGAGACAGGGATCGGTCACCCCTCCACTTT.

The chain recombines TRBV30 with TRBJ1-2; TRBD1 might be the D (5 bases). The V and J ends lost 8 bases and 3 bases respectively, with 16 bases between them. CDR1 is GTSNPN, CDR2 SVGIG, per germline (reference sequence). This CDR3 spans 13 amino acids. CDR3 sequence reads: CALPWQGHYGYTF. The CDR3 DNA follows: TGTGCCCTCCCTTGGCAGGGACACTATGGCTACACCTTC.

In its sample, this clonotype was seen a few times. The J gene is TRBJ1-5, the V gene TRBV30; 7 bases align to TRBD1. Germline V gives CDR1 GTSNPN, CDR2 SVGIG (reference sequence). The V gene end was trimmed by 6 bases and the J gene end by 2 bases; junction bases not matched to a gene: 1. CDR3 size: 12 residues. CDR3 sequence (DNA): TGTGCCTGCGACAGGGGCAATCAGCCCCAGCATTTT. Its protein is CACDRGNQPQHF.

In this sample, this clonotype turned up a few times. The DNA for the CDR3 is TGCAGCGTAGTAGCGGGAGACGGAGAGACCCAGTACTTC. Translation: CSVVAGDGETQYF. The J gene is TRBJ2-5, the V gene TRBV29-1; 9 nucleotides line up with TRBD2. The V and J ends lost 6 bases and 4 bases, in that order; junction bases with no gene match: 6. The CDR3 totals 13 residues. The V gene's germline CDR1 is SQVTM and CDR2 ANQGSEA.

CDR3: CASSLLGSGTDTQYF. CDR3 DNA sequence: TGTGCCAGCAGCTTACTAGGCAGCGGCACAGATACGCAGTATTTT. This chain joins TRBV11-2 and TRBJ2-3; D not resolved. The CDR3 sequence is 15 residues long. In germline, CDR1 is SGHAT, CDR2 FQNNGV. V gave up 2 bases and J gave up 1 base, with 10 bases separating them.

In its sample, this clonotype was seen a few times. The chain combines TRBV12-3 or TRBV12-4 with TRBJ1-6; D possibly corresponds to TRBD1 (5 bases). Trimming shortened V by 9 bases and J by 4 bases, and 10 bases separated the two germline ends. This CDR3 is 13 amino acids long. The CDR3 reads CASQGAYNSPLHF. The DNA for the CDR3 is TGTGCCAGTCAGGGCGCATATAATTCACCCCTCCACTTT.

The chain couples TRBV7-2 to TRBJ2-7, with D maybe TRBD2 (6 bases). The CDR3 extends over 15 amino acids. Looked up from germline, CDR1 is SGHTA and CDR2 is FQGNSA. The V end lost 1 base, the J end lost 2 bases, and 12 bases lay between the germline ends. CDR3 in amino acids: CASSLGREPAYEQYF. The CDR3 DNA is TGTGCCAGCAGCTTAGGACGGGAGCCGGCCTACGAGCAGTACTTC.

The chain joins TRBV10-3 to TRBJ1-5, with TRBD1 matching over 7 bases. Trimming took 0 bases from V and 5 from J; bases not matched to a gene: 4. The CDR3 contains 15 residues. Germline V CDR1 and CDR2: ENHRY, SYGVKD. The CDR3 nucleotides read TGTGCCATCAGTGAGTCGGGGGACAGTGATCAGCCCCAGCATTTT. Amino acid sequence: CAISESGDSDQPQHF.

This clonotype showed up just a few times. The rearrangement links TRBV15 to TRBJ1-4, with D uncertain. The germline CDR1 and CDR2 sequences are LNHNV and YYDKDF (reference sequence). The V and J ends lost 7 bases and 7 bases respectively, with 16 bases between them. The CDR3 loop spans 14 amino acids. Written as DNA, the CDR3 is TGTGCCACCACCTCCGCCTTGAGGGCTGAAAAACTGTTTTTT. Its translation is CATTSALRAEKLFF.

This clonotype was seen a handful of times. V and J are TRBV24-1 and TRBJ1-5; D might be TRBD1 (5 bases). The germline gives CDR1 KGHDR, CDR2 SFDVKD. This CDR3 comprises 14 residues. V was pared by 5 bases and J by 0 bases, with 7 bases between. In nucleotides, the CDR3 is TGTGCCACCAGTGCGGGGCATAGCAATCAGCCCCAGCATTTT. Its translation is CATSAGHSNQPQHF.

The V gene is TRBV7-9, the J gene TRBJ2-1; 10 nucleotides align to TRBD2. V lost 6 bases to trimming and J lost 3 bases; unmatched junction nucleotides: 2. Germline lookup yields CDR1 SEHNR and CDR2 FQNEAQ (reference sequence). This CDR3 has 14 residues. CDR3 in amino acids: CASRGTSVYNEQFF. In DNA form, the CDR3 reads TGTGCCAGCAGAGGGACTAGCGTCTACAATGAGCAGTTCTTC.

The V call is TRBV20-1, the J call TRBJ1-5; perhaps TRBD1 as D (5 bases). CDR1 DFQATT and CDR2 SNEGSKA come from the germline V gene (reference sequence). The CDR3 totals 17 residues. Deletions cut 0 bases from V and 6 bases from J, with 21 bases between. The CDR3 region is CSARDRSRVRFGQPQHF. In nucleotides, the CDR3 is TGCAGTGCTAGAGATCGGAGCAGGGTAAGGTTTGGTCAGCCCCAGCATTTT.

V gene TRBV5-8 combines with J gene TRBJ2-5, with D unresolved. The V gene lost 4 bases and the J gene lost 5 bases, with 18 bases spanning the gap. Germline CDR1 is SGHTS and CDR2 is YDEGEE. The CDR3 spans 15 residues. The CDR3 region has the DNA TGTGCCAGCAGCCCAAGACCCCTCAGTGGGGAGACCCAGTACTTC. It encodes CASSPRPLSGETQYF.

This clonotype was picked up many times. The chain recombines TRBV5-1 with TRBJ2-1; D is ambiguous. With 4 bases removed from V and 4 bases from J, the gap between germline ends came to 9 bases. Germline V gives CDR1 SGHRS, CDR2 YFSETQ. The CDR3 covers 13 residues. The CDR3 protein is CASSEPKYNEQFF. CDR3 coding DNA: TGCGCCAGCAGCGAACCTAAGTACAATGAGCAGTTCTTC.

The chain is built from TRBV5-1 and TRBJ1-1, with no clear D. The CDR3 loop spans 13 amino acids. V was cut by 1 base and J by 2 bases, with 6 bases left in between. Per germline, CDR1 SGHRS and CDR2 YFSETQ. CDR3 region: CASSLTDNTEAFF. CDR3 bases: TGCGCCAGCAGCTTGACAGATAACACTGAAGCTTTCTTT.

DNA for the CDR3: TGTGCCAGCAGTGGGGATTTCGGAAACACCATATATTTT. This sequence encodes CASSGDFGNTIYF. The rearrangement joins TRBV25-1 to TRBJ1-3; D is unresolved. There are 13 residues in the CDR3. Germline V lookup: CDR1 MGHDK, CDR2 SYGVNS. The V and J ends lost 4 bases and 4 bases respectively, with 8 bases between them.

This clonotype is a singleton in its sample. The chain couples TRBV5-1 to TRBJ2-2, with 8 bases aligning to TRBD2. Per the germline V gene, CDR1 is SGHRS and CDR2 is YFSETQ. The CDR3 extends over 17 amino acids. V gave up 0 bases and J gave up 1 base; unmatched junction bases: 5. The CDR3 DNA reads as TGCGCCAGCAGCTTGGTGAGCGGGAGAATGAACACCGGGGAGCTGTTTTTT. It specifies CASSLVSGRMNTGELFF.

This chain links TRBV7-9 with TRBJ2-7; TRBD1 matches at 7 bases. Germline V gives CDR1 SEHNR, CDR2 FQNEAQ (reference sequence). Trimming took 5 bases from V and 3 from J; bases not matched to a gene: 7. This CDR3 has 14 residues. In DNA, the CDR3 is TGTGCCAGCAGCCGACTCGACAGGGACTACGAGCAGTACGTC. As protein: CASSRLDRDYEQYV.

This chain joins TRBV6-1 and TRBJ1-5, with 7 bases matching TRBD1. V was clipped by 6 bases and J by 1 base; unmatched bases: 3. CDR1 and CDR2 from the germline V gene are MNHNS and SASEGT. The CDR3 consists of 14 residues. CDR3 loop: CASRGQASNQPQHF. Written as DNA, the CDR3 is TGTGCCAGCAGAGGACAGGCAAGCAATCAGCCCCAGCATTTT.

This clonotype was seen a handful of times. V is TRBV7-9 and J is TRBJ2-7; a possible D gene is TRBD2 (6 bases). Deletions cut 5 bases from V and 3 bases from J, with 11 bases between. The CDR3 has 13 amino acids. Germline CDR1 reads SEHNR; CDR2 reads FQNEAQ (reference sequence). CDR3 in DNA: TGTGCCAGCAGCCCCGGGACTTACTACGAGCAGTACTTC. Translation gives CASSPGTYYEQYF.

The rearrangement joins TRBV20-1 to TRBJ2-1, with 9 bases identical to TRBD2. V was clipped by 4 bases and J by 7 bases; unmatched bases: 11. CDR1 and CDR2 (germline): DFQATT, SNEGSKA (reference sequence). The CDR3 spans 15 residues. The CDR3 sequence: CSATPGTSRLNEQFF. CDR3 DNA: TGCAGTGCTACCCCCGGGACTAGCCGTTTGAATGAGCAGTTCTTC.

This clonotype was detected a few times. V gene TRBV19 combines with J gene TRBJ2-3; TRBD2 matches at 12 bases. The CDR3 runs 16 residues. J was trimmed by 4 bases and V by 3 bases; bases with no gene match: 5. CDR1 and CDR2 from the germline V gene are LNHDA and SQIVND (reference sequence). The CDR3 loop is CASSIRLAGVPDTQYF. CDR3 DNA: TGTGCCAGTAGTATCCGACTAGCGGGAGTCCCAGATACGCAGTATTTT.

The CDR3 region is CASSDLSENEQFF. DNA of the CDR3: TGTGCCAGCAGCGATCTTTCGGAGAATGAGCAGTTCTTC. This chain connects TRBV7-2 to TRBJ2-1; the D is unclear. V was pared by 5 bases and J by 7 bases, with 12 bases between. The CDR3 runs to 13 residues. Germline lookup yields CDR1 SGHTA and CDR2 FQGNSA.

V usage is TRBV6-1 and J usage is TRBJ2-5; TRBD1 agrees at 8 bases. CDR3 size: 15 residues. Germline CDR1 and CDR2: MNHNS and SASEGT. After removal of 8 bases from V and 5 bases from J, the junction contained 13 bases not matched to a gene. The CDR3 loop is CASRWGQGAIETQYF. CDR3 DNA: TGTGCCAGCCGATGGGGGCAGGGGGCTATCGAGACCCAGTACTTC.

This clonotype was seen more than once but under ten times. V is TRBV20-1 and J is TRBJ2-4; 7 nucleotides line up with TRBD2. The J segment lost 4 bases and the V segment lost 1 base, leaving 7 bases of the junction unmatched. This CDR3 region has 15 residues. The germline gives CDR1 DFQATT, CDR2 SNEGSKA (reference sequence). The CDR3 nucleotides are TGCAGTGCTAGAGGGGATAGCGGGCAAAAAAACATTCAGTACTTC. Protein product: CSARGDSGQKNIQYF.

The chain combines TRBV14 with TRBJ2-3; D is unresolved. V lost 1 base and J 6 bases, leaving 14 bases between the germline ends. CDR1 and CDR2 (germline): SGHDN, FVKESK. The CDR3 length is 15 residues. The DNA for the CDR3 is TGTGCCAGCAGCCAAGGATTCCAGCAACCCGATACGCAGTATTTT. This translates into CASSQGFQQPDTQYF.

This clonotype has only a few counts. The chain joins TRBV7-2 to TRBJ2-7, with TRBD1 matching over 7 bases. CDR1 and CDR2 (germline): SGHTA, FQGNSA. CDR3 size: 13 residues. V lost 4 bases and J lost 4; bases outside the gene matches: 4. In DNA form, the CDR3 reads TGTGCCAGCAGCTACGACAGGGAATACGAGCAGTACGTC. It specifies CASSYDREYEQYV.

This chain joins TRBV20-1 and TRBJ1-2; TRBD1 aligns across 11 bases. V lost 7 bases to trimming and J lost 8 bases; unmatched junction nucleotides: 6. The length of the CDR3 is 12 residues. Per germline, CDR1 DFQATT and CDR2 SNEGSKA (reference sequence). The chain's CDR3 is CSGRTGGKGYTF. The CDR3 bases are TGCAGTGGCCGGACAGGGGGCAAGGGCTACACCTTC.

This sequence joins TRBV4-2 and TRBJ2-3, with TRBD1 matching 9 bases. The germline CDR1 and CDR2 sequences are LGHNA and YNFKEQ. The CDR3 covers 15 residues. The J segment lost 2 bases and the V segment lost 1 base, leaving 1 base of the junction unmatched. CDR3 in DNA: TGTGCCAGCAGCCAAGGGGACAGGGCCACAGATACGCAGTATTTT. Its translation: CASSQGDRATDTQYF.